This is a list of T cell receptor beta chains from one sample in a study of blood T cell repertoires in COVID-19. Here immunoSEQ multiplex PCR was the method, and the copy in TCRdb shows in-frame clones only, minus some. The table records about 120,000 clones, under 95% of them present only once. The sequenced material came from peripheral blood. The receptors come from a man aged 55 to 70 with COVID-19, enrolled during active disease. Each CDR3 is given with its conserved first and last residue. D genes are given only for firm matches. Not all rows give a size; the values are once, few, many and, for expanded clones, a class.

TRBD2,TRBJ2-1,.,TRBV5-4,TGTGCCAGCAGCTCGGGACTAGCGGAAAACAATGAGCAGTTCTTC,CASSSGLAENNEQFF
.,TRBJ1-3,.,TRBV27,TGTGCCAGCAGTTTTTTAGGGGCCGGAAACACCATATATTTT,CASSFLGAGNTIYF
.,TRBJ1-5,.,TRBV24-1,TGTGCCACCAGTGATTTGCACGGGCAGGGCGGCAATCAGCCCCAGCATTTT,CATSDLHGQGGNQPQHF
TRBD2,TRBJ2-1,.,TRBV29-1,TGCAGCGCAGCTGGTAGCGGGGCTTACAATGAGCAGTTCTTC,CSAAGSGAYNEQFF
.,TRBJ2-1,.,TRBV7-6,TGTGCCAGCAGCACCAGGTCCCCCAATGAGCAGTTCTTC,CASSTRSPNEQFF
TRBD1,TRBJ2-3,.,TRBV5-1,TGCGCCAGCAGCTTGGCAACAGGGGGGATGGATACGCAGTATTTT,CASSLATGGMDTQYF
TRBD1,TRBJ1-5,once,TRBV6-2/TRBV6-3,TGTGCCAGCAGTCCAGGGGGAATGAATCAGCCCCAGCATTTT,CASSPGGMNQPQHF
.,TRBJ1-2,.,TRBV30,TGTGCCTGGAGTGTGGGAGTCTATGGCTACACCTTC,CAWSVGVYGYTF
.,TRBJ1-5,.,TRBV19,TGTGCCAGTAGGGCAGGGCGATGGGATCAGCCCCAGCATTTT,CASRAGRWDQPQHF
TRBD2,TRBJ2-1,.,TRBV6-2/TRBV6-3,TGTGCCAGCAGTTCCTTCCGGACTAGCGGACACAATGAGCAGTTCTTC,CASSSFRTSGHNEQFF
TRBD1,TRBJ1-2,.,TRBV3-1/TRBV3-2,TGTGCCAGCAGCCAAGGGTGGGACAGATGGTTTTCTAACTATGGCTACACCTTC,CASSQGWDRWFSNYGYTF
.,TRBJ1-5,.,TRBV28,TGTGCCAGCAGTTTAGGGGGGGCTGATCAGCCCCAGCATTTT,CASSLGGADQPQHF
.,TRBJ1-2,.,TRBV18,TGTGCCAGCTCACAGGGGCGGGAAGGCTACACCTTC,CASSQGREGYTF
TRBD2,TRBJ2-1,.,TRBV5-5,TGTGCCAGCAGCTTTATTAGCGGGAGATCATGGAATGAGCAGTTCTTC,CASSFISGRSWNEQFF
TRBD2,TRBJ2-7,once,TRBV19,TGTGCCAGTAGTATCCGACTAGCGGCAACCTACGAGCAGTACTTC,CASSIRLAATYEQYF
.,TRBJ2-7,.,TRBV20-1,TGCAGTGCCAGTCGACCTAGCTCCTACGAGCAGTACTTC,CSASRPSSYEQYF
TRBD2,TRBJ2-6,once,TRBV18,TGTGCCAGCTCACCTATACTAGCGGGAGGGCCCGGGGCCAACGTCCTGACTTTC,CASSPILAGGPGANVLTF
.,TRBJ1-3,.,TRBV23-1,TGCGCCAGCAGTCAATCACGGTGTGGGGGGGCTGGTGGAAACACCATATATTTT,CASSQSRCGGAGGNTIYF
TRBD2,TRBJ2-2,.,TRBV5-1,TGCGCCAGCAGTACTAGCGGGAGTTTGAACACCGGGGAGCTGTTTTTT,CASSTSGSLNTGELFF
TRBD1,TRBJ2-2,.,TRBV19,TGTGCCAGTAGTATCAGGGACAGGGAGGGTGCCGGGGAGCTGTTTTTT,CASSIRDREGAGELFF
TRBD2,TRBJ2-7,once,TRBV11-3,TGTGCCAGCAGCTCGTCCGGGACTAGCGGGAGAAAGCAGTACTTC,CASSSSGTSGRKQYF
.,TRBJ1-6,.,TRBV30,TGTGCCCAGAGGGGGAGTTCGGGGTCACCCCTCCACTTT,CAQRGSSGSPLHF
.,TRBJ1-3,.,TRBV4-3,TGCGCCAGCAGCCAAGATTTTGGGGGACATTACTCTGGAAACACCATATATTTT,CASSQDFGGHYSGNTIYF
.,TRBJ1-1,.,TRBV2,TGTGCCAGCAGTGAAGCGGAGGAAGCTTTCTTT,CASSEAEEAFF
.,TRBJ2-2,few,TRBV7-9,TGTGCCGGAGCTACCGGGGAGCTGTTTTTT,CAGATGELFF
.,TRBJ1-1,once,TRBV6-5,TGTGCCAGCAGTAAGGGGTACACTGAAGCTTTCTTT,CASSKGYTEAFF
.,TRBJ1-2,.,TRBV4-1,TGCGCCAGCAGCCAAGTGGCGGGGATCTATGGCTACACCTTC,CASSQVAGIYGYTF
TRBD2,TRBJ2-1,.,TRBV28,TGTGCCAGCAGTTTATCCGGGACTAGCGGGAGGGGGGATGAGCAGTTCTTC,CASSLSGTSGRGDEQFF
TRBD2,TRBJ2-1,.,TRBV4-3,TGCGCCAGCAGCTGGGGACTAGCGGACAATGAGCAGTTCTTC,CASSWGLADNEQFF
TRBD1,TRBJ2-2,.,TRBV5-1,TGCGCCAGCAGCTTGTCCGGGACAGGGTTTTCCGGGGAGCTGTTTTTT,CASSLSGTGFSGELFF
.,TRBJ1-5,.,TRBV10-3,TGTGCCACCCGAGGGTGGGGCAATCAGCCCCAGCATTTT,CATRGWGNQPQHF
.,TRBJ1-2,.,TRBV4-3,TGCGCCAGCAGCCAAGATGTCGAGGGCCCCTATGGCTACACCTTC,CASSQDVEGPYGYTF
.,TRBJ1-6,.,TRBV7-9,TGTGCCAGCAGCCCAGGGGTAATCCGGAGGAGGTCACCCCTCCACTTT,CASSPGVIRRRSPLHF
TRBD2,TRBJ2-3,once,TRBV5-8,TGTGCCAGCAGCTTTGGACTAGCGGGAGCTACGGATACGCAGTATTTT,CASSFGLAGATDTQYF
.,TRBJ1-4,.,TRBV28,TGTGCCAGCAGTTTTCAGGGGTCGATTCATGGGAAACTGTTTTTT,CASSFQGSIHGKLFF
TRBD2,TRBJ2-1,.,TRBV6-5,TGTGCCAGTTCCTTCGGGAGGGCCGGCAATGAGCAGTTCTTC,CASSFGRAGNEQFF
TRBD1,TRBJ2-2,.,TRBV24-1,TGTGCCACCAGTGATTTAGGGACAGCCACCGGGGAGCTGTTTTTT,CATSDLGTATGELFF
TRBD1,TRBJ1-1,.,TRBV6-2/TRBV6-3,TGTGCCAGCAGTTCCCTAACAGGGGAAGAGAGGACTGAAGCTTTCTTT,CASSSLTGEERTEAFF
.,TRBJ2-5,.,TRBV6-5,TGTGCCAGCAGGGGGGCTGGTAATGCGGAGACCCAGTACTTC,CASRGAGNAETQYF
.,TRBJ2-5,.,TRBV7-9,TGTGCCAGCAGCTTTCTAGTAACAGGAAGACAAGAGACCCAGTACTTC,CASSFLVTGRQETQYF
.,TRBJ1-6,.,TRBV10-1,TGCGCCAGCAGAGAGGTGGGCCGACTACGAAGGTCACCCCTCCACTTT,CASREVGRLRRSPLHF
.,TRBJ1-1,.,TRBV3-1/TRBV3-2,TGTGCCAGCAGCCAACAGGGATTTGTGAACACTGAAGCTTTCTTT,CASSQQGFVNTEAFF
TRBD2,TRBJ2-7,.,TRBV10-3,TGTGCCATCAGGGGGACTAGCGGCGAGCAGTACTTC,CAIRGTSGEQYF
.,TRBJ2-3,.,TRBV9,TGTGCCAGCAGCGTAAAGCGGGCGGGAGATACGCAGTATTTT,CASSVKRAGDTQYF
.,TRBJ1-6,.,TRBV7-8,TGTGCCAGCAGCTTGAGGAGTAGGGGCGGTAATTCACCCCTCCACTTT,CASSLRSRGGNSPLHF
.,TRBJ1-2,.,TRBV25-1,TGTGCCACTGCCGGGGGGACTGGCTACACCTTC,CATAGGTGYTF